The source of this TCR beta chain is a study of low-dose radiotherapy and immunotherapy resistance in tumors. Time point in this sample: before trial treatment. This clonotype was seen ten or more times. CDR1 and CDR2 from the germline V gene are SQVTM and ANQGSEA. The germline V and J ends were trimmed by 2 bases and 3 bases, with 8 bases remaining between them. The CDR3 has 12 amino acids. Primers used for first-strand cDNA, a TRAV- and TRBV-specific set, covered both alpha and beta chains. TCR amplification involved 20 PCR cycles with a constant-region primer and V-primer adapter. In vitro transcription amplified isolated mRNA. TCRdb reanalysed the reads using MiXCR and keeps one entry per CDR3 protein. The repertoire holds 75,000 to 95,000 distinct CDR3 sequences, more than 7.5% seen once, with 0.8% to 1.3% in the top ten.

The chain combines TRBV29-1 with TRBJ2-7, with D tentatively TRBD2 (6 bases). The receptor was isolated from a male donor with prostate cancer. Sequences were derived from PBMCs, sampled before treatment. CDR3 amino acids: CSVEYGGYEQYF. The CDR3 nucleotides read TGCAGCGTTGAATACGGGGGCTACGAGCAGTACTTC.